This T cell receptor beta chain was captured by sequencing in a study of response to subunit inactivated influenza vaccine. The germline CDR1 and CDR2 sequences are MDHEN and SYDVKM. V dropped 5 bases and J dropped 6; count of bases not matched to a gene: 12. CDR3 length: 16 amino acids. Points from the study as a whole: Authors suggested few new T cells are recruited by each seasonal influenza vaccination.

To note about this clonotype: Its antigen remains unidentified.

One entry per CDR3 protein results from TCRdb running MiXCR on the RT-PCR reads. Among 800,000 to 1,000,000 distinct CDR3 sequences listed, less than 25% were seen once. This specimen was PBMCs from blood, taken 4 to 6 days after vaccination. The TCR was taken from a man aged 45-60 years who received an inactivated influenza vaccine. The V call is TRBV28, the J call TRBJ2-1; 8 nucleotides line up with TRBD2. The CDR3 DNA is TGTGCCAGCAGTACCGCCCCGGGACTAGTTTTCAATGAGCAGTTCTTC. It yields the protein CASSTAPGLVFNEQFF.